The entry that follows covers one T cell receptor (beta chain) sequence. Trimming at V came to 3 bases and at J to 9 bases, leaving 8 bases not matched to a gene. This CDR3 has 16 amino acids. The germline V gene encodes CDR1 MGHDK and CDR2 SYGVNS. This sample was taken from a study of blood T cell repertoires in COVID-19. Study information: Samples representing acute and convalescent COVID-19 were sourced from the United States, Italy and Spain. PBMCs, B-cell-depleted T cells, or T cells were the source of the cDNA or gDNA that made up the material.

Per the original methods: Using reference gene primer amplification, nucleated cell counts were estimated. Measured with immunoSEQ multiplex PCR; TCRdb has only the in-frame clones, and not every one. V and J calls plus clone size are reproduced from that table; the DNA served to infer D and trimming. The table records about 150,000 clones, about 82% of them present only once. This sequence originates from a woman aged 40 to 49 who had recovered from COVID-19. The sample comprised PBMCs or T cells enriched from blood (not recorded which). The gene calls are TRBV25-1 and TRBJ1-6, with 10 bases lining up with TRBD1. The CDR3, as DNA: TGTGCCAGCAGTGATCCCCGGACAGGGGGTCTTTCACCCCTCCACTTT. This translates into CASSDPRTGGLSPLHF.